The entry that follows covers one TCR beta chain sequence. The sample is drawn from a study of blood T cell repertoires in COVID-19. Study-wide context: From the United States, Italy and Spain came samples of acute and convalescent COVID-19. From T cells, B-cell-depleted T cells, or PBMCs came the material, which was cDNA or gDNA.

CDR3 length equals 17 residues. V lost 5 bases and J 3 bases, leaving 20 bases between the germline ends. CDR1 is SGHTA and CDR2 is FQGTGA in the germline V gene. Clones were sequenced by immunoSEQ multiplex PCR, and TCRdb holds only the in-frame ones, with some missing. The repertoire consists of about 210,000 clones, with over 75% occurring once and the leading ten covering around 13%. This chain links TRBV7-3 with TRBJ2-1; maybe TRBD1 (7 bases). The sequenced sample consisted of peripheral blood. The TCR was taken from a human donor in a cohort sampled during active COVID-19. CDR3 DNA sequence: TGTGCCAGCAGCCCTCAGGGGGGAACGCACTTCTACAATGAGCAGTTCTTC. Translation gives CASSPQGGTHFYNEQFF.